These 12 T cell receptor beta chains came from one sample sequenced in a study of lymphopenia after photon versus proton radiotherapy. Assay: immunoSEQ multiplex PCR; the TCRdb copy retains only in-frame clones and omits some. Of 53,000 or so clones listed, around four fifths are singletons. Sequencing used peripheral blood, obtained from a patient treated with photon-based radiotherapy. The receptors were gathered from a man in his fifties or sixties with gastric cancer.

As DNA, the CDR3 is TGTGCCAGCCGGGGAATAGCGGGGGAAAAACTGTTTTTT. Protein: CASRGIAGEKLFF. V is TRBV6-6 and J is TRBJ1-4, with D unresolved. The CDR3 is made up of 13 amino acids. Germline V gene data show CDR1 as MNHNY and CDR2 as SVGAGI (reference sequence). V was pared by 8 bases and J by 8 bases, with 15 bases between.

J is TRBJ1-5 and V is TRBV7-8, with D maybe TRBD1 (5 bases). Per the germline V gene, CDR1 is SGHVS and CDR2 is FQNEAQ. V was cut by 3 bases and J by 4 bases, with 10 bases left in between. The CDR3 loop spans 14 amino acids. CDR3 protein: CASSFGHLNQPQHF. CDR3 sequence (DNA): TGTGCCAGCAGCTTCGGACACTTGAATCAGCCCCAGCATTTT.

In nucleotides, the CDR3 is TGTGCCAGCAGTGAATCTGGGTTTAACTATGGCTACACCTTC. Protein: CASSESGFNYGYTF. The chain employs TRBV6-1 and TRBJ1-2; D uncertain. Germline V gene sequence: CDR1 MNHNS, CDR2 SASEGT. Between the trimmed V and J ends, which lost 2 bases and 1 base, there was a span of 8 bases. The CDR3 is 14 amino acids.

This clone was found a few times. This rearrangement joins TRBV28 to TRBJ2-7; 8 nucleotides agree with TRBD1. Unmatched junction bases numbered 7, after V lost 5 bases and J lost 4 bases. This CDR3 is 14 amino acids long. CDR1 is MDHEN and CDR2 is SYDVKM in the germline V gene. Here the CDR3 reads CASSLPWTGYEQYF. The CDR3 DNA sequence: TGTGCCAGCAGTCTCCCTTGGACAGGGTACGAGCAGTACTTC.

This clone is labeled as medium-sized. CDR3 amino acids: CASSQVGGADYGYTF. The CDR3 DNA sequence: TGTGCCAGCAGCCAAGTGGGCGGAGCGGACTATGGCTACACCTTC. The chain employs TRBV4-2 and TRBJ1-2; D uncertain. CDR3 length equals 15 residues. The V and J ends lost 1 base and 3 bases respectively, with 12 bases between them. Germline values: CDR1 LGHNA, CDR2 YNFKEQ.

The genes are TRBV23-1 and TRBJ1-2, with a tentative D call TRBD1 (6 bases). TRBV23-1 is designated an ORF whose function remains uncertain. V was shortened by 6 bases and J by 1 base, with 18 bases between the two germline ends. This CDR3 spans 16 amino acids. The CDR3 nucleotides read TGCGCCAGCAGAGCGATGGGGGGGCGGTGTAACTATGGCTACACCTTC. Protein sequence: CASRAMGGRCNYGYTF.

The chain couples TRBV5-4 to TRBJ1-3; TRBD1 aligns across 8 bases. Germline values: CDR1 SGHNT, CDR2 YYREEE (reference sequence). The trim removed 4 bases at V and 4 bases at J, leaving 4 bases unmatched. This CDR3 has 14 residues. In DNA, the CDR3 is TGTGCCAGCAGCCTCGACAGGGGAGGAAACACCATATATTTT. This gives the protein CASSLDRGGNTIYF. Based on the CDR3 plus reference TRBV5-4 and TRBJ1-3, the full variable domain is ETGVTQSPTHLIKTRGQQVTLRCSSQSGHNTVSWYQQALGQGPQFIFQYYREEENGRGNFPPRFSGLQFPNYSSELNVNALELDDSALYLCASSLDRGGNTIYFGEGSWLTVV.

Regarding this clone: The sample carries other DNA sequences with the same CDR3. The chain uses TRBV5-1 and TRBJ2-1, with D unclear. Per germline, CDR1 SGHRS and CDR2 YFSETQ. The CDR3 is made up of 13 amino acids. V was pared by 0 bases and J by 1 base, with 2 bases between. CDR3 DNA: TGCGCCAGCAGCTTGGATTCCTACAATGAGCAGTTCTTC. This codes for CASSLDSYNEQFF. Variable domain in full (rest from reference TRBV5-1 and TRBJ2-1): KAGVTQTPRYLIKTRGQQVTLSCSPISGHRSVSWYQQTPGQGLQFLFEYFSETQRNKGNFPGRFSGRQFSNSRSEMNVSTLELGDSALYLCASSLDSYNEQFFGPGTRLTVL.

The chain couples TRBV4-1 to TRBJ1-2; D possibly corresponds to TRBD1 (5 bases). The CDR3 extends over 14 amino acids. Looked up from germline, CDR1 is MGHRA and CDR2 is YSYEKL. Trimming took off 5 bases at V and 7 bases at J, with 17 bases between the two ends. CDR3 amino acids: CASSSADGGAGYTF. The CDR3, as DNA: TGCGCCAGCAGCTCTGCGGATGGTGGGGCTGGCTACACCTTC.

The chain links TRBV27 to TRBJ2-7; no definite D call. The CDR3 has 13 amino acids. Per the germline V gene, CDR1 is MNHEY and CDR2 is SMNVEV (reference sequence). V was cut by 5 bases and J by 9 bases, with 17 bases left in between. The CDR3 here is CASSPHQHPRQYF. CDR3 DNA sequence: TGTGCCAGCAGTCCCCACCAACACCCGCGGCAGTACTTC.

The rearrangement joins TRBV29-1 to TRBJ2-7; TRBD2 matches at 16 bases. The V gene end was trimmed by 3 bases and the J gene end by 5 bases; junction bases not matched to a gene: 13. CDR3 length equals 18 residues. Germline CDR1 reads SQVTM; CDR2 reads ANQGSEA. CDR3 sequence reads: CSVDFGTSGRGSRNEQYF. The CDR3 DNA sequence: TGCAGCGTTGATTTCGGGACTAGCGGGAGGGGATCCCGGAACGAGCAGTACTTC.

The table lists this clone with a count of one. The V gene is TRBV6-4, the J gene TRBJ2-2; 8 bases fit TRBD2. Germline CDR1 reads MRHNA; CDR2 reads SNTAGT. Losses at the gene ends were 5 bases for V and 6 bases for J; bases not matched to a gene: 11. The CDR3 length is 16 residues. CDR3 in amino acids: CASSPGTAGGAGELFF. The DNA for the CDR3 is TGTGCCAGCAGTCCCGGGACTGCCGGGGGGGCCGGGGAGCTGTTTTTT.